The 15 T cell receptor beta chains given below trace back to one sample, sequenced in a study of T cells after yellow fever vaccination. TCRdb reprocessed the 5' RACE reads with MiXCR, giving one entry per CDR3 protein. The sample consists of a few hundred thousand distinct CDR3 sequences, roughly 10% of them appearing once. Source: PBMCs, taken on the day of the first yellow fever vaccination. These receptors all come from a man younger than 35 who received the YFV17D yellow fever vaccine.

V usage is TRBV5-5 and J usage is TRBJ1-2; unclear D gene. In germline, CDR1 is SGHKS, CDR2 YYEKEE (reference sequence). The CDR3 contains 13 residues. The V end lost 4 bases, the J end lost 4 bases, and 11 bases lay between the germline ends. In nucleotides, the CDR3 is TGTGCCAGCAGCCCCGGACGGACCTATGGCTACACCTTC. Amino acids: CASSPGRTYGYTF.

Many counts were recorded for this clonotype. The genes are TRBV5-1 and TRBJ1-5, with 7 bases lining up with TRBD1. Germline CDR1 reads SGHRS; CDR2 reads YFSETQ. CDR3 length: 15 residues. Trimming removed 4 bases from V and 3 bases from J; junction bases left unmatched: 7. The CDR3 loop reads CASSPRTGDNQPQHF. The CDR3 DNA sequence: TGCGCCAGCAGCCCCAGGACAGGAGACAATCAGCCCCAGCATTTT.

Only a few counts were recorded for this clonotype. The chain's CDR3 is CASSQGTSGVEQFF. CDR3 coding DNA: TGTGCCAGCAGCCAGGGGACTAGCGGGGTTGAGCAGTTCTTC. The V and J genes are TRBV6-1 and TRBJ2-1; 13 bases align to TRBD2. Germline CDR1 and CDR2: MNHNS and SASEGT. Unmatched junction bases numbered 5, after V lost 6 bases and J lost 9 bases. The CDR3 consists of 14 residues.

This clonotype was observed a few times. The chain joins TRBV7-2 to TRBJ2-5; D gene unclear. The CDR3 has 14 residues. The germline gives CDR1 SGHTA, CDR2 FQGNSA. V was trimmed by 0 bases and J by 2 bases, leaving 7 bases between them. As DNA, the CDR3 is TGTGCCAGCAGCTTAGCGCACGGGCAAGAGACCCAGTACTTC. Its protein is CASSLAHGQETQYF.

This clonotype was observed a handful of times. CDR3 nucleotides: TGTGCCAGCAGTTCCTCCGGGACAGGGCTTCGGGCCCAGTACTTC. It specifies CASSSSGTGLRAQYF. The genes are TRBV12-3 or TRBV12-4 and TRBJ2-5, with 9 bases matching TRBD1. Trimming took 4 bases from V and 9 from J; bases not matched to a gene: 12. There are 15 residues in the CDR3.

The genes are TRBV15 and TRBJ1-4; TRBD1 matches 8 bases. The CDR3 loop spans 14 amino acids. The V and J ends lost 1 base and 7 bases, in that order; junction bases with no gene match: 2. CDR1 LNHNV and CDR2 YYDKDF come from the germline V gene (reference sequence). CDR3 sequence: CATSRATGGEKLFF. In DNA, the CDR3 is TGTGCCACCAGCAGAGCCACAGGGGGTGAAAAACTGTTTTTT.

The sample holds one count of this clonotype. The chain combines TRBV10-2 with TRBJ1-1, with no clear D. Trimming left V 4 bases short and J 3 bases short, with 12 bases between. The CDR3 extends over 14 amino acids. The V gene's germline CDR1 is WSHSY and CDR2 SAAADI. In DNA form, the CDR3 reads TGCGCCAGCAGTGTGTGGAGGTCGGACACTGAAGCTTTCTTT. This encodes CASSVWRSDTEAFF.

The chain couples TRBV19 to TRBJ2-5, with D possibly being TRBD1 or TRBD2 (5 bases each). Germline V CDR1 and CDR2: LNHDA, SQIVND (reference sequence). V shed 11 bases and J shed 2 bases, with 15 bases lying between them. The length of the CDR3 is 13 residues. CDR3 in DNA: TGTGCCCCCTCCCGGGACGGACAAGAGACCCAGTACTTC. It encodes CAPSRDGQETQYF.

The table lists this clonotype with a few counts. This chain links TRBV5-1 with TRBJ1-5; 7 bases agree with TRBD1. The CDR3 consists of 15 residues. From germline, CDR1 is SGHRS and CDR2 YFSETQ. V was clipped by 7 bases and J by 0 bases; unmatched bases: 7. The CDR3 reads CASRRDSNSNQPQHF. For the CDR3, the DNA is TGCGCCAGCCGCCGGGACAGCAATAGCAATCAGCCCCAGCATTTT.

The CDR3: CASSFDTSGGYEQYF. The CDR3 nucleotides read TGTGCCAGCAGTTTTGACACTAGCGGGGGGTACGAGCAGTACTTC. V is TRBV6-4 and J is TRBJ2-7, with 12 bases fitting TRBD2. The J segment lost 4 bases and the V segment lost 5 bases, leaving 6 bases of the junction unmatched. CDR1 MRHNA and CDR2 SNTAGT come from the germline V gene. The CDR3 extends over 15 amino acids.

This chain connects TRBV6-1 to TRBJ1-2; D is uncertain. The V end lost 6 bases, the J end lost 5 bases, and 16 bases lay between the germline ends. The CDR3 is 14 residues long. Per the germline V gene, CDR1 is MNHNS and CDR2 is SASEGT. CDR3 region: CASSPVSGWYGYTF. The CDR3 region has the DNA TGTGCCAGCAGCCCCGTTAGTGGATGGTATGGCTACACCTTC.

This clonotype was detected a few times. This chain uses TRBV6-6 with TRBJ2-3; a possible D gene is TRBD1 (5 bases). The length of the CDR3 is 13 residues. CDR1 and CDR2 (germline): MNHNY, SVGAGI (reference sequence). Trimming removed 3 bases from V and 3 bases from J, with 7 bases in between. CDR3 DNA: TGTGCCAGCAGTTATCAGGGAACAGATACGCAGTATTTT. It yields the protein CASSYQGTDTQYF.

This clonotype was seen many times. J is TRBJ2-1 and V is TRBV28, with D perhaps matching TRBD2 (6 bases). V was pared by 7 bases and J by 0 bases, with 19 bases between. Germline V CDR1 and CDR2: MDHEN, SYDVKM. The CDR3 loop spans 17 amino acids. CDR3 in amino acids: CASTSAGLQSSYNEQFF. The CDR3 DNA sequence: TGTGCCAGCACATCTGCGGGGCTCCAGAGCTCCTACAATGAGCAGTTCTTC. The entire variable domain, with the rest obtained from reference TRBV28 and TRBJ2-1, is as follows: DVKVTQSSRYLVKRTGEKVFLECVQDMDHENMFWYRQDPGLGLRLIYFSYDVKMKEKGDIPEGYSVSREKKERFSLILESASTNQTSMYLCASTSAGLQSSYNEQFFGPGTRLTVL.

A few counts support this clonotype. CDR3 protein: CASSVQGGEETQYF. The CDR3 region has the DNA TGTGCCAGCAGCGTGCAGGGGGGCGAAGAGACCCAGTACTTC. The chain couples TRBV9 to TRBJ2-5; possible D gene TRBD1, 7 bases. CDR1 and CDR2 (germline): SGDLS, YYNGEE. The CDR3 has 14 residues. The V end was cut by 2 bases, the J end by 3 bases, with 11 bases between.

This clonotype was seen repeatedly, ten times or more. The V call is TRBV5-5, the J call TRBJ1-4, with D uncertain. The CDR3 has 13 residues. Trimming took off 1 base at V and 2 bases at J, with 3 bases between the two ends. Germline lookup yields CDR1 SGHKS and CDR2 YYEKEE (reference sequence). DNA for the CDR3: TGTGCCAGCAGCTTGAATACTAATGAAAAACTGTTTTTT. Amino acid sequence: CASSLNTNEKLFF.